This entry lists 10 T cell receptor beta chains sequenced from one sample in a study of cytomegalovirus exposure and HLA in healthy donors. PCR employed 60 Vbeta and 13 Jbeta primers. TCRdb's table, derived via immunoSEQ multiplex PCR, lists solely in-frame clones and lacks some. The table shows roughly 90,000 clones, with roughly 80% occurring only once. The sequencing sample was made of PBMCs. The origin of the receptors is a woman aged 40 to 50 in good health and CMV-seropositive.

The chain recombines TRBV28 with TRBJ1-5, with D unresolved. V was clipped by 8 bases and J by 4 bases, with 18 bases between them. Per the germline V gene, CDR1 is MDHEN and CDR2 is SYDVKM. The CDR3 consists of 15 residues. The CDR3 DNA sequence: TGTGCCAGCCTCTCCGGGTTTTTAAGGAATCAGCCCCAGCATTTT. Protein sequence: CASLSGFLRNQPQHF.

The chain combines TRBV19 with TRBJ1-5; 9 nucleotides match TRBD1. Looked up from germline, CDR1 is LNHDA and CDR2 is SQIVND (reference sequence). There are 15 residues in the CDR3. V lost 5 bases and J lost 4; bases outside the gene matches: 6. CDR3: CASSARQGGNQPQHF. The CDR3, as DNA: TGTGCCAGTAGTGCTCGACAGGGGGGGAATCAGCCCCAGCATTTT. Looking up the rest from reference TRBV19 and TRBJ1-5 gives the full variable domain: DGGITQSPKYLFRKEGQNVTLSCEQNLNHDAMYWYRQDPGQGLRLIYYSQIVNDFQKGDIAEGYSVSREKKESFPLTVTSAQKNPTAFYLCASSARQGGNQPQHFGDGTRLSIL.

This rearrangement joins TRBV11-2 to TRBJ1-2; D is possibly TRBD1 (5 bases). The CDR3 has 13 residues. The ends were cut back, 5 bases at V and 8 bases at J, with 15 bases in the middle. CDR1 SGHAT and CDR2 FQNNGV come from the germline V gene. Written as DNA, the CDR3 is TGTGCCAGCAGCCCCAGGGCATTGAGGGGCTACACCTTC. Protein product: CASSPRALRGYTF.

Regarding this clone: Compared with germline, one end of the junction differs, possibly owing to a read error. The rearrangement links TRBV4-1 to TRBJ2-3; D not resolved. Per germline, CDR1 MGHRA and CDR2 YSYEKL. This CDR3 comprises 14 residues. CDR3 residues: CASSQDLVTDTRYF. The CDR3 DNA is TGCGCCAGCAGCCAAGATTTGGTCACAGATACGCGGTATTTT.

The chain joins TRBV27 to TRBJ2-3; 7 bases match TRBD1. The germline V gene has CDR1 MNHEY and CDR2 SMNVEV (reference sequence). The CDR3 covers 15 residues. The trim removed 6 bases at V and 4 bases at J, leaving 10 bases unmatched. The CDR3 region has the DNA TGTGCCAGCAGATTCCGGGGACAGACGCCAGATACGCAGTATTTT. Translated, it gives CASRFRGQTPDTQYF.

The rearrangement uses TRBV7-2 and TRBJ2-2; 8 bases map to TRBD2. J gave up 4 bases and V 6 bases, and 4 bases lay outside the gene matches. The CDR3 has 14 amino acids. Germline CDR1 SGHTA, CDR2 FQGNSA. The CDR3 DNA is TGTGCCAGCAGGGGAACTAGCGGCACCGGGGAGCTGTTTTTT. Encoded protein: CASRGTSGTGELFF.

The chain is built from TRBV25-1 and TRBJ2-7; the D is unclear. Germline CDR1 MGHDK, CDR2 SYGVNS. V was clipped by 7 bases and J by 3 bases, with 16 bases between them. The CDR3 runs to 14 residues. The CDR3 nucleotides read TGTGCCAGCAAACCTTCCGGGTCTCTCTACGAGCAGTACTTC. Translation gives CASKPSGSLYEQYF.

The CDR3 region has the DNA TGTGCCAGCAACTTCATACAGGGAACGCGGGATACGCAGTATTTT. Its translation is CASNFIQGTRDTQYF. The rearrangement joins TRBV28 to TRBJ2-3, with D maybe TRBD1 (6 bases). V gave up 7 bases and J gave up 6 bases, with 20 bases separating them. In germline, CDR1 is MDHEN, CDR2 SYDVKM. The CDR3 is 15 residues long.

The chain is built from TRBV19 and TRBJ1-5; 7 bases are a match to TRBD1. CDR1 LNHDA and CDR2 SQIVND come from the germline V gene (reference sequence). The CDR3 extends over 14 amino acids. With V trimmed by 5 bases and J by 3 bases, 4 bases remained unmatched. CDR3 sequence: CASSPGTVNQPQHF. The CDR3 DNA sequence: TGTGCCAGTAGTCCCGGGACAGTCAATCAGCCCCAGCATTTT. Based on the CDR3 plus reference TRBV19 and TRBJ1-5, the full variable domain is DGGITQSPKYLFRKEGQNVTLSCEQNLNHDAMYWYRQDPGQGLRLIYYSQIVNDFQKGDIAEGYSVSREKKESFPLTVTSAQKNPTAFYLCASSPGTVNQPQHFGDGTRLSIL.

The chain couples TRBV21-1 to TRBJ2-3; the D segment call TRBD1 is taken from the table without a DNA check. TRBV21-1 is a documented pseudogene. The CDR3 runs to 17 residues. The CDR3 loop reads CASSKSCDRGGTDTQYF. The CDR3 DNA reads TGTGCCAGCAGCAAAAGCTGCGACAGAGGAGGCACAGATACGCAGTATTTT.